This T cell receptor (beta chain) was sequenced in a study of cytomegalovirus exposure and HLA in healthy donors. About the research overall: The 120 validation repertoires were produced on the same platform as the approximately 620 repertoires of the first cohort. This was reported in a later analysis.

The CDR3 sequence is 16 residues long. Unmatched junction bases numbered 7, after V lost 4 bases and J lost 4 bases. From germline, CDR1 is MNHNS and CDR2 SASEGT. Clones were sequenced by immunoSEQ multiplex PCR, and TCRdb holds only the in-frame ones, with some missing. Of 95,000 to 150,000 clones detected, approximately 88% appear once; the ten largest clones hold about 2%. The receptor's source is a woman aged 18-29 years in good health and CMV-seronegative. The gene calls are TRBV6-1 and TRBJ1-4, with 9 nucleotides matching TRBD1. Sequences were obtained from PBMCs. CDR3 residues: CASSGDRGVFNEKLFF. CDR3 coding DNA: TGTGCCAGCAGTGGAGACAGGGGGGTATTTAATGAAAAACTGTTTTTT.